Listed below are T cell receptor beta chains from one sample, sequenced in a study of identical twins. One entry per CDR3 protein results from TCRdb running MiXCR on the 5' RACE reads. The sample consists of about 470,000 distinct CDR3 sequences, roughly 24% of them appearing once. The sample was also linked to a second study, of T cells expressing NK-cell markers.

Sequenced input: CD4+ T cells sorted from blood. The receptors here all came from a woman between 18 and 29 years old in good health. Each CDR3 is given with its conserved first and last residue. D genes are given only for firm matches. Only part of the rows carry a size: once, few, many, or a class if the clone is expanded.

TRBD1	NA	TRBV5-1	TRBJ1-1	CASSIDRGNTEAFF	TGCGCCAGCAGCATAGACAGGGGAAACACTGAAGCTTTCTTT
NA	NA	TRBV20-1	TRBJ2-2	CSARVGGANTGELFF	TGCAGTGCTAGAGTGGGCGGGGCTAACACCGGGGAGCTGTTTTTT
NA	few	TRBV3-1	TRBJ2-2	CASSHVGELFF	TGTGCCAGCAGCCATGTCGGGGAGCTGTTTTTT
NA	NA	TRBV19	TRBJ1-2	CASSIGPAGAYGYTF	TGTGCCAGTAGTATAGGTCCCGCAGGGGCCTATGGCTACACCTTC
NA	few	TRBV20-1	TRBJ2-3	CSAPSAGVADTQYF	TGCAGTGCTCCCTCCGCAGGGGTCGCGGATACGCAGTATTTT
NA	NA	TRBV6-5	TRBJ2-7	CASSYSRGSEQYF	TGTGCCAGCAGTTACTCGAGAGGGTCCGAGCAGTACTTC
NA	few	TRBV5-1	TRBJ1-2	CASSSGDGYTF	TGCGCCAGCAGCTCAGGGGACGGCTACACCTTC
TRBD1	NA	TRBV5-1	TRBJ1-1	CASSIDRAGEAFF	TGCGCCAGCAGCATAGACAGGGCGGGAGAAGCTTTCTTT
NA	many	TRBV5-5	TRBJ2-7	CASSFGRDGSYEQYF	TGTGCCAGCAGTTTTGGCCGGGACGGATCTTACGAGCAGTACTTC
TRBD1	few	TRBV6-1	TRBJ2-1	CASRPPGTGLSEQFF	TGTGCCAGCAGACCCCCAGGGACAGGCTTGTCTGAGCAGTTCTTC
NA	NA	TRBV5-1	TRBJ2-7	CASSLVAGINYEQYF	TGCGCCAGCAGCTTGGTGGCAGGCATTAACTACGAGCAGTACTTC
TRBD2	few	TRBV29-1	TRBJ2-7	CSGTGLAGDEQYF	TGCAGCGGAACTGGACTAGCGGGAGACGAGCAGTACTTC
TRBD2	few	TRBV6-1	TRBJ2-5	CASRLAGGLGETQYF	TGTGCCAGCAGACTAGCGGGAGGGCTCGGAGAGACCCAGTACTTC
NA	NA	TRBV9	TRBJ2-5	CASSVASWPEETQYF	TGTGCCAGCAGCGTAGCCAGTTGGCCTGAAGAGACCCAGTACTTC
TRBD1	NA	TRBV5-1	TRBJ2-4	CASSRNHRDRENIQYF	TGCGCCAGCAGTCGAAACCACCGGGACAGAGAAAACATTCAGTACTTC
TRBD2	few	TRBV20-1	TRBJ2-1	CSARTAGLAGEYTFF	TGCAGTGCTAGGACCGCGGGACTAGCGGGGGAGTATACCTTCTTC
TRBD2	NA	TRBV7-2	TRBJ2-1	CASSLVGTSGFNEQFF	TGTGCCAGCAGCTTAGTGGGGACTAGCGGGTTCAATGAGCAGTTCTTC
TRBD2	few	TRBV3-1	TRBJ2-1	CASRPTSGRLSEQFF	TGTGCCAGCAGACCCACTAGCGGGAGGTTAAGTGAGCAGTTCTTC
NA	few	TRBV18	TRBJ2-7	CASSPGEYEQYF	TGTGCCAGCTCACCGGGGGAATACGAGCAGTACTTC
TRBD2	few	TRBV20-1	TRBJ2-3	CSALSLAGQSTDTQYF	TGCAGTGCTCTTTCCTTAGCGGGACAAAGCACAGATACGCAGTATTTT
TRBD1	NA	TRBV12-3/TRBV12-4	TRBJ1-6	CASAHRGSYNSPLHF	TGTGCCAGCGCCCACAGGGGCTCCTATAATTCACCCCTCCACTTT
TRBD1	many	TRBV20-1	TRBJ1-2	CSAPTGGYGYTF	TGCAGTGCCCCGACAGGGGGGTATGGCTACACCTTC
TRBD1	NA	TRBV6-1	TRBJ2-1	CASSAWDSWSNEQFF	TGTGCCAGCAGTGCCTGGGACAGTTGGAGCAATGAGCAGTTCTTC
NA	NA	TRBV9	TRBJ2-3	CASSPLMTGPDTQYF	TGTGCCAGCAGCCCTTTAATGACGGGGCCAGATACGCAGTATTTT
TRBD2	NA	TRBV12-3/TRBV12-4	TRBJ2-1	CASSSRTSGRNNEQFF	TGTGCCAGCAGTTCGAGGACTAGCGGGAGGAACAATGAGCAGTTCTTC
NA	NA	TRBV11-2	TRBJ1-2	CDSSLDILPGRGYTF	TGTGACAGCAGCTTAGACATTCTACCGGGCCGTGGCTACACCTTC
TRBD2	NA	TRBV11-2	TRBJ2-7	CASSFLGLAGGEQYF	TGTGCCAGCAGCTTTCTAGGGCTAGCGGGAGGCGAGCAGTACTTC
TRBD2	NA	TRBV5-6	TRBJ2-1	CASSYRTSGISYNEQFF	TGTGCCAGCAGCTATAGGACTAGCGGGATCTCCTACAATGAGCAGTTCTTC
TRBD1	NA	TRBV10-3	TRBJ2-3	CAIRRTGGSTDTQYF	TGTGCCATCAGAAGAACAGGGGGATCCACAGATACGCAGTATTTT
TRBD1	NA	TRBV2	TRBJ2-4	CASRTGDAKNIQYF	TGTGCCAGCAGAACAGGGGACGCCAAAAACATTCAGTACTTC
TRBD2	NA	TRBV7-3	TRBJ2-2	CASSGGGVINTGELFF	TGTGCCAGCAGCGGCGGGGGGGTCATTAACACCGGGGAGCTGTTTTTT
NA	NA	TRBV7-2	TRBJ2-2	CASSHPRMGGELFF	TGTGCCAGCAGCCACCCTAGGATGGGCGGGGAGCTGTTTTTT
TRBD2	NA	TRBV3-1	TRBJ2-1	CASSLGLVNYNEQFF	TGTGCCAGCAGCCTCGGACTAGTAAACTACAATGAGCAGTTCTTC
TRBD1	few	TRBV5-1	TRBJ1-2	CASSEDRGYGYTF	TGCGCCAGCAGCGAAGACAGGGGATATGGCTACACCTTC
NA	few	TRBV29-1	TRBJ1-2	CSVPGGRGGYGYTF	TGCAGCGTCCCTGGGGGGAGAGGCGGCTATGGCTACACCTTC
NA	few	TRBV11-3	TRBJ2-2	CASSLSLSGELFF	TGTGCCAGCAGCTTATCCCTCTCCGGGGAGCTGTTTTTT
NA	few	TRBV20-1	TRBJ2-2	CSALPGTSNTGELFF	TGCAGTGCTCTTCCCGGGACCTCGAACACCGGGGAGCTGTTTTTT
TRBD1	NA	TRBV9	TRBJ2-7	CASSPGQGALRYF	TGTGCCAGCAGCCCCGGACAGGGGGCCCTGCGGTACTTC
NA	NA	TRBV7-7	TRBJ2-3	CASSSAPMDTQYF	TGTGCCAGCAGCTCAGCCCCGATGGATACGCAGTATTTT
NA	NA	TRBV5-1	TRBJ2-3	CASSLGSTQYF	TGCGCCAGCAGCTTAGGCAGTACGCAGTATTTT
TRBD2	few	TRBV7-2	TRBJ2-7	CASSLGSGLATYEQYF	TGTGCCAGCAGCTTAGGGTCGGGACTAGCGACCTACGAGCAGTACTTC
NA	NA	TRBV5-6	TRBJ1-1	CAISPRLLCWEAFF	TGTGCCATCAGCCCCCGGCTTCTCTGCTGGGAAGCTTTCTTT
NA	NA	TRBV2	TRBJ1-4	CASGPRLRLFF	TGTGCCAGCGGTCCGCGTTTAAGACTGTTTTTT
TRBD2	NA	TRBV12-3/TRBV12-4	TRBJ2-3	CASRRLAVDTQYF	TGTGCCAGCAGAAGACTAGCGGTAGATACGCAGTATTTT
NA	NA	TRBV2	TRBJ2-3	CASSTGTGGEDTQYF	TGTGCCAGCAGCACAGGGACTGGGGGGGAAGATACGCAGTATTTT
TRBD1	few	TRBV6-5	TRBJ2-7	CASSYQGQGGEQYF	TGTGCCAGCAGTTACCAGGGACAGGGGGGCGAGCAGTACTTC
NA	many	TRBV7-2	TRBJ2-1	CASSLGSAYNEQFF	TGTGCCAGCAGCTTAGGGTCGGCGTACAATGAGCAGTTCTTC
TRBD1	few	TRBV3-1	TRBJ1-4	CASSHRTGSVEKLFF	TGTGCCAGCAGTCACCGGACAGGGTCGGTCGAAAAACTGTTTTTT
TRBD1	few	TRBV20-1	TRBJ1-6	CSATVGTGSNSPLHF	TGCAGTGCTACCGTCGGGACAGGATCTAATTCACCCCTCCACTTT
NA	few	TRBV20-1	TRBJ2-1	CSARSGGALDEQFF	TGCAGTGCTAGAAGTGGGGGGGCCCTGGATGAGCAGTTCTTC